The 16 T cell receptor beta chains in this list originate from one sample, sequenced in a study of siplizumab effects on memory and regulatory T cells. Method: immunoSEQ multiplex PCR; TCRdb's copy keeps in-frame clones and lacks some. Altogether about 57,000 clones are present, 83% being singletons, with the ten largest covering about 3.8%. Input material: memory CD4+ T cells sorted from blood. The receptors were gathered from a human donor in good health.

The chain combines TRBV7-9 with TRBJ1-3; D gene unclear. V was pared by 6 bases and J by 0 bases, with 9 bases between. The CDR3 loop spans 14 amino acids. The germline gives CDR1 SEHNR, CDR2 FQNEAQ (reference sequence). The CDR3 protein is CASSPKSSGNTIYF. Written as DNA, the CDR3 is TGTGCCAGCAGTCCCAAGAGCTCTGGAAACACCATATATTTT.

The CDR3 loop is CASRATDRGYEKLFF. The CDR3 nucleotides are TGTGCCAGTAGGGCGACGGACAGGGGGTATGAAAAACTGTTTTTT. This chain uses TRBV19 with TRBJ1-4; the match to TRBD1 covers 10 bases. The V gene's germline CDR1 is LNHDA and CDR2 SQIVND (reference sequence). Unmatched junction bases numbered 7, after V lost 6 bases and J lost 6 bases. The CDR3 covers 15 residues.

This chain joins TRBV7-9 and TRBJ2-5, with D perhaps being TRBD1 or TRBD2 (5 bases each). The CDR3 runs 15 residues. V was trimmed by 5 bases and J by 4 bases, leaving 17 bases between them. CDR1 SEHNR and CDR2 FQNEAQ come from the germline V gene (reference sequence). The CDR3 DNA follows: TGTGCCAGCAGCAAGACCTACCAGAGGGGAGAGACCCAGTACTTC. Translation: CASSKTYQRGETQYF.

This clone was seen a few times. The chain joins TRBV6-1 to TRBJ2-5, with D hard to call. The V gene lost 4 bases and the J gene lost 5 bases, with 8 bases spanning the gap. CDR1 is MNHNS, CDR2 SASEGT, per germline. This CDR3 comprises 12 residues. The CDR3 loop reads CASSAQRETQYF. The DNA of the CDR3 is TGTGCCAGCAGTGCACAACGGGAGACCCAGTACTTC.

This clone appeared a single time. V and J are TRBV5-5 and TRBJ2-2, with D hard to call. The V end was cut by 0 bases, the J end by 7 bases, with 7 bases between. CDR1 is SGHKS and CDR2 is YYEKEE in the germline V gene (reference sequence). The CDR3 covers 13 residues. CDR3 protein: CASSLVDGGELFF. CDR3 nucleotide sequence: TGTGCCAGCAGCTTGGTTGACGGCGGGGAGCTGTTTTTT.

The chain couples TRBV11-3 to TRBJ2-1; 7 bases match TRBD2. This CDR3 contains 15 residues. Trimming removed 1 base from V and 3 bases from J; junction bases left unmatched: 3. Germline V CDR1 and CDR2: SGHNT, YENEEA. The chain's CDR3 is CASSLGLANYNEQFF. The CDR3 DNA reads as TGTGCCAGCAGCTTAGGACTAGCCAACTACAATGAGCAGTTCTTC.

Comment on this clone: This same CDR3 is encoded by further DNA sequences in the sample. The chain joins TRBV27 to TRBJ1-6; D ambiguous. Germline V gene lookup returns CDR1 MNHEY and CDR2 SMNVEV (reference sequence). This CDR3 has 13 residues. The ends were cut back, 5 bases at V and 7 bases at J, with 9 bases in the middle. The CDR3 is CASSLRHNSPLHF. DNA of the CDR3: TGTGCCAGCAGTCTACGACACAATTCACCCCTCCACTTT.

The rearrangement joins TRBV5-4 to TRBJ2-1; 10 bases map to TRBD2. Looked up from germline, CDR1 is SGHNT and CDR2 is YYREEE (reference sequence). This CDR3 is 15 amino acids long. Trimming cost V 0 bases and J 8 bases; bases outside gene matches: 5. The CDR3 nucleotides are TGTGCCAGCAGCTTGGGGCTAGCGGGAGTCGATGAGCAGTTCTTC. It translates to CASSLGLAGVDEQFF.

The V call is TRBV29-1, the J call TRBJ2-4, with TRBD2 matching 14 bases. This CDR3 has 15 amino acids. Germline CDR1 is SQVTM and CDR2 is ANQGSEA. Germline trimming cut 5 bases from V and 8 bases from J; bases unmatched to any gene: 8. The CDR3 loop is CSVSRLAGGPDIQYF. As DNA, the CDR3 is TGCAGCGTTTCTAGACTAGCGGGGGGGCCTGACATTCAGTACTTC.

This sequence joins TRBV29-1 and TRBJ2-7; the D gene is possibly TRBD2 (6 bases). V was pared by 4 bases and J by 1 base, with 14 bases between. The CDR3 is 14 residues long. Germline V gives CDR1 SQVTM, CDR2 ANQGSEA. In DNA, the CDR3 is TGCAGCGTTGTTATCCAGCGGGCATCCTACGAGCAGTACTTC. It specifies CSVVIQRASYEQYF.

The chain joins TRBV7-8 to TRBJ1-1; 10 bases fit TRBD1. The germline V gene has CDR1 SGHVS and CDR2 FQNEAQ. Unmatched junction bases numbered 9, after V lost 8 bases and J lost 12 bases. This CDR3 contains 12 residues. CDR3 coding DNA: TGTGCCAGCCGGGGCCGGGACAGGGGAACTTTCTTT. It yields the protein CASRGRDRGTFF.

The V call is TRBV19, the J call TRBJ1-4; TRBD1 is a possible D gene (5 bases). Germline V lookup: CDR1 LNHDA, CDR2 SQIVND (reference sequence). V was shortened by 5 bases and J by 7 bases, with 14 bases between the two germline ends. The CDR3 spans 14 residues. CDR3 sequence reads: CASSPPDMIEKLFF. The CDR3 DNA reads TGTGCCAGTAGTCCGCCGGACATGATTGAAAAACTGTTTTTT.

Here the CDR3 DNA reads TGTGCCAGCTCGCCCGGGACAGGCTCCTACGAGCAGTACTTC. Translating gives CASSPGTGSYEQYF. This sequence joins TRBV18 and TRBJ2-7; 8 bases map to TRBD1. V shed 6 bases and J 0 bases; nucleotides not matched to a gene: 4. The CDR3 length is 14 residues. From germline, CDR1 is KGHSH and CDR2 LQKENI.

The chain joins TRBV7-8 to TRBJ2-2, with D possibly matching TRBD1 (5 bases). CDR3 length: 15 amino acids. CDR1 is SGHVS and CDR2 is FQNEAQ in the germline V gene. The V end lost 5 bases, the J end lost 4 bases, and 14 bases lay between the germline ends. Written as DNA, the CDR3 is TGTGCCAGCAGCGAGCAAGGGGCGGCCACCGGGGAGCTGTTTTTT. It specifies CASSEQGAATGELFF.

The chain links TRBV14 to TRBJ1-3, with TRBD1 matching 9 bases. In germline, CDR1 is SGHDN, CDR2 FVKESK. Germline trimming cut 1 base from V and 2 bases from J; bases unmatched to any gene: 0. This CDR3 contains 15 residues. Here the CDR3 reads CASSQGQGAGNTIYF. The CDR3 DNA reads TGTGCCAGCAGCCAAGGACAGGGGGCTGGAAACACCATATATTTT.

The chain employs TRBV28 and TRBJ2-7, with 9 bases matching TRBD2. This CDR3 is built from 16 residues. Germline V CDR1 and CDR2: MDHEN, SYDVKM. V was pared by 6 bases and J by 3 bases, with 12 bases of the junction left unmatched. The CDR3, as DNA: TGTGCCAGCAGCCCCCTAGGCTTAGCGGGGGTCTACGAGCAGTACTTC. Translation gives CASSPLGLAGVYEQYF.